The T cell receptor beta chain under discussion was sequenced for a study of T cell responses to AZD1222 COVID-19 vaccine. This clone has more than one count but fewer than ten. The antigen is unknown. Produced via immunoSEQ multiplex PCR; TCRdb's table is partial and in-frame only. The data show more than 75,000 clones, over 80% seen once. General study results and limits: Donors were largely white British and mainly female; clonal diversity was possibly underestimated. Sampling that yielded the repertoires occurred only after the peak T cell response. In the spike-specific TCR repertoire, nearly half reportedly target unmutated variant regions.

Germline loops: CDR1 MNHEY, CDR2 SMNVEV (reference sequence). V was trimmed by 8 bases and J by 4 bases, leaving 0 bases between them. This CDR3 has 9 residues. The TCR originated in an adult in good health. The material sequenced was peripheral blood, taken on day 0 of AZD1222 vaccination. The rearrangement uses TRBV27 and TRBJ2-1; D unresolved. The CDR3 DNA follows: TGTGCCAGCTACAATGAGCAGTTCTTC. It translates to CASYNEQFF.